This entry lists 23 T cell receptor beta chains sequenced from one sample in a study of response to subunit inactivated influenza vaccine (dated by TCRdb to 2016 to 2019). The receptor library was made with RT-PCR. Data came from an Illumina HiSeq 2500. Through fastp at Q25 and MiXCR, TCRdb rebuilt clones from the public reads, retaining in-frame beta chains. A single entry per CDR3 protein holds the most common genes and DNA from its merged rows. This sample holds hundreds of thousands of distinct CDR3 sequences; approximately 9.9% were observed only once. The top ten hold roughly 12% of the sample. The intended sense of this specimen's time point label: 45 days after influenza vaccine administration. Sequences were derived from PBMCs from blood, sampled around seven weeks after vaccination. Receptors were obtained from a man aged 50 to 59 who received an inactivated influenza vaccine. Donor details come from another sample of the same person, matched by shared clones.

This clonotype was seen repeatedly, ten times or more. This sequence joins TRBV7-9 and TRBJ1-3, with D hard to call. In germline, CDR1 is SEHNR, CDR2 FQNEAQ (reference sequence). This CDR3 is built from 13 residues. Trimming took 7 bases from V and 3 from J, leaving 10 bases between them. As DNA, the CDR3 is TGTGCCAGCACCCCGTGGAATGGAAACACCATATATTTT. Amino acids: CASTPWNGNTIYF.

DNA of the CDR3: TGTGCCAGCAAACAAACAGGGGTAATCTACGAGCAGTACTTC. Amino acid sequence: CASKQTGVIYEQYF. This chain links TRBV28 with TRBJ2-7; 7 positions match TRBD1. Germline V CDR1 and CDR2: MDHEN, SYDVKM. The CDR3 is 14 amino acids. Germline trimming cut 7 bases from V and 3 bases from J; bases unmatched to any gene: 9. Combining the CDR3 with reference TRBV28 and TRBJ2-7 gives the whole variable domain DVKVTQSSRYLVKRTGEKVFLECVQDMDHENMFWYRQDPGLGLRLIYFSYDVKMKEKGDIPEGYSVSREKKERFSLILESASTNQTSMYLCASKQTGVIYEQYFGPGTRLTVT.

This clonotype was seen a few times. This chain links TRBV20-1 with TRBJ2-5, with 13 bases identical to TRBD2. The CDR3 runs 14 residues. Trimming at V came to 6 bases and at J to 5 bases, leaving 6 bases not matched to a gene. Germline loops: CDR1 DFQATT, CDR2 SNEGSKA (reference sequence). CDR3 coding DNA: TGCAGTGCCCGGGGACTAGCGGGAAAGGAGACCCAGTACTTC. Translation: CSARGLAGKETQYF.

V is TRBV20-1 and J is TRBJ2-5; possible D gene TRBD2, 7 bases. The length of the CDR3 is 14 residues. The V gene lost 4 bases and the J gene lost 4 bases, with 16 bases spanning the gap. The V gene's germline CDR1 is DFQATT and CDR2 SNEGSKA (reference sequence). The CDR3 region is CSANREGRAETQYF. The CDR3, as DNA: TGCAGTGCTAACAGGGAAGGGAGGGCAGAGACCCAGTACTTC.

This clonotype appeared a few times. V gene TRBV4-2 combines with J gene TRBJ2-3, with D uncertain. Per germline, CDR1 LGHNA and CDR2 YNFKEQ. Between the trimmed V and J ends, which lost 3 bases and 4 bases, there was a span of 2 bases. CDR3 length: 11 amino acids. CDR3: CASSHSDTQYF. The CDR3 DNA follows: TGTGCCAGCAGCCACTCAGATACGCAGTATTTT.

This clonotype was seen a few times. This CDR3 is CASTKPWTSGREDEQFF. The DNA of the CDR3 is TGTGCCAGCACCAAACCGTGGACTAGCGGGAGGGAAGATGAGCAGTTCTTC. The chain employs TRBV12-3 or TRBV12-4 and TRBJ2-1, with 15 bases lining up with TRBD2. Trimming took 7 bases from V and 8 from J; bases not matched to a gene: 12. The CDR3 is made up of 17 amino acids.

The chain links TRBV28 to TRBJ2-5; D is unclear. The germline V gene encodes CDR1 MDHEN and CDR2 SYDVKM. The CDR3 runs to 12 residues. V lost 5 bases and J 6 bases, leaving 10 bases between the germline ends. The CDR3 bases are TGTGCCAGCAGTCCCCCGCGGAAGACCCAGTACTTC. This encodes CASSPPRKTQYF.

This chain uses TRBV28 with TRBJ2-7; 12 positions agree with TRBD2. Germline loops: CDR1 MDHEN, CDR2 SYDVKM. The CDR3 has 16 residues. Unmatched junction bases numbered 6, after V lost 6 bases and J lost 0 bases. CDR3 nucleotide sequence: TGTGCCAGCAGCCTCGGACTAGCGGGACCCTCCTACGAGCAGTACTTC. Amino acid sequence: CASSLGLAGPSYEQYF.

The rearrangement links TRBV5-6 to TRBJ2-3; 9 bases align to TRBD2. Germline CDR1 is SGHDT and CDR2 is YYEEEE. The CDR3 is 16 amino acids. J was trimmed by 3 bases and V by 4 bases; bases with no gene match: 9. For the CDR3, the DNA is TGTGCCAGCAGCAAGGGACTAGCCATGGTTACAGATACGCAGTATTTT. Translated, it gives CASSKGLAMVTDTQYF.

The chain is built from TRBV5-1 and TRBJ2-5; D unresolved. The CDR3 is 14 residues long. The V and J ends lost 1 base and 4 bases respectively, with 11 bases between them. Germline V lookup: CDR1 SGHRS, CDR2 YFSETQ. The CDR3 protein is CASSLFVTAETQYF. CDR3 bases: TGCGCCAGCAGCTTGTTCGTTACTGCAGAGACCCAGTACTTC.

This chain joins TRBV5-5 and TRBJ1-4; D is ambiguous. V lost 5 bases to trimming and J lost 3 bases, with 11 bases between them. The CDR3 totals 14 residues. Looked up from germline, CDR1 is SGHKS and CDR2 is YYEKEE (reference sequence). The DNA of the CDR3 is TGTGCCAGCAGGTCTCAGGCGGCTAATGAAAAACTGTTTTTT. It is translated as CASRSQAANEKLFF. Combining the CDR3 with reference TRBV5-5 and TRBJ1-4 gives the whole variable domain DAGVTQSPTHLIKTRGQQVTLRCSPISGHKSVSWYQQVLGQGPQFIFQYYEKEERGRGNFPDRFSARQFPNYSSELNVNALLLGDSALYLCASRSQAANEKLFFGSGTQLSVL.

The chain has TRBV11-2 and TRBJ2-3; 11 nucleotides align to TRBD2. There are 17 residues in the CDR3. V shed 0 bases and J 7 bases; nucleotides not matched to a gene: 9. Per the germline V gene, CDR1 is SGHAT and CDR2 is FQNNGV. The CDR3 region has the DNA TGTGCCAGCAGCTTAGAACTAGCGGGAGAGTCTTTGAATACGCAGTATTTT. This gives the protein CASSLELAGESLNTQYF.

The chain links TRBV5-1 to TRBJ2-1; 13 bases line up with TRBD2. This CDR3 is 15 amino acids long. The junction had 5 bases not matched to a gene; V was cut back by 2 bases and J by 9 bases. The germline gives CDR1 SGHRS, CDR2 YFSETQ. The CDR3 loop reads CASSLKGLAGLEQFF. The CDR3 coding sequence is TGCGCCAGCAGCTTAAAGGGACTAGCGGGACTTGAGCAGTTCTTC.

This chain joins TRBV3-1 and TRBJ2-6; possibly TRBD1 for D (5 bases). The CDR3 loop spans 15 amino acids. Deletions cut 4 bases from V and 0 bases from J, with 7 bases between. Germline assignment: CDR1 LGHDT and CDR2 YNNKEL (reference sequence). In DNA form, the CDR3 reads TGTGCCAGCAGCCCGGACACCTCTGGGGCCAACGTCCTGACTTTC. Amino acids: CASSPDTSGANVLTF.

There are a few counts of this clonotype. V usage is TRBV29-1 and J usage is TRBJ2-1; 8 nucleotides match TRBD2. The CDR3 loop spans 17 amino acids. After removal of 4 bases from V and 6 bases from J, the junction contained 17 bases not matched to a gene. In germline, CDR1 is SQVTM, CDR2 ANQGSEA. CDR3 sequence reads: CSVAGRRSREDRNEQFF. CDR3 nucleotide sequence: TGCAGCGTTGCCGGGAGGCGTTCGCGGGAGGATCGCAATGAGCAGTTCTTC.

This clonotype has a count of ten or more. Here the CDR3 DNA reads TGTGCCAGCAGCTTAGGGTCCCCAAGACAGGGCGCCTACGAGCAGTACTTC. Amino acids: CASSLGSPRQGAYEQYF. This chain joins TRBV7-8 and TRBJ2-7, with TRBD1 identical over 7 bases. V shed 1 base, J shed 2 bases, and the junction held 11 bases outside the gene matches. The CDR3 extends over 17 amino acids. Germline V CDR1 and CDR2: SGHVS, FQNEAQ.

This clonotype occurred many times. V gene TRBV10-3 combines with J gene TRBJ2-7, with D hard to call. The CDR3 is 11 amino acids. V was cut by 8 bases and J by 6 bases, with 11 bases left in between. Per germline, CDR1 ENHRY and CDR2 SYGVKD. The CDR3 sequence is CAIAEGLEQYF. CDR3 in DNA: TGTGCCATCGCGGAAGGGCTCGAGCAGTACTTC.

As DNA, the CDR3 is TGCGCCAGCAGCGGTACCGGGGGGAACACTGAAGCTTTCTTT. Amino acid sequence: CASSGTGGNTEAFF. This chain links TRBV5-1 with TRBJ1-1; a possible D gene is TRBD1 (5 bases). The CDR3 is made up of 14 amino acids. Germline CDR1 and CDR2: SGHRS and YFSETQ. Trimming removed 4 bases from V and 1 base from J, with 11 bases in between.

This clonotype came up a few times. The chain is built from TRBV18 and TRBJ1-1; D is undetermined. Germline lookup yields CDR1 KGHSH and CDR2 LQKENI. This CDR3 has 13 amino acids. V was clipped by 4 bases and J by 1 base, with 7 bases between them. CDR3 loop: CASSLDENTEAFF. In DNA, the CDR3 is TGTGCCAGCTCACTCGACGAGAACACTGAAGCTTTCTTT.

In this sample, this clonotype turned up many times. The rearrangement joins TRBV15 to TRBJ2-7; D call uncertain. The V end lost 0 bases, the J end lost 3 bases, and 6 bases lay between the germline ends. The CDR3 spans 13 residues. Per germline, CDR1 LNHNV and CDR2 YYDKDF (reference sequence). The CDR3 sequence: CATSRDRRYEQYF. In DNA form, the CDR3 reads TGTGCCACCAGCAGAGATCGCCGCTACGAGCAGTACTTC.

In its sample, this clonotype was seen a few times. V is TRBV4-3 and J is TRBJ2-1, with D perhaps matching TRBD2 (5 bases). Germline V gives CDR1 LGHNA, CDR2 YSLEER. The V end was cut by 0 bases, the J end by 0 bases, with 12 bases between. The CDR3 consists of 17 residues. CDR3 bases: TGCGCCAGCAGCCAAGAGTTTAGCGCTAGCTCCTACAATGAGCAGTTCTTC. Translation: CASSQEFSASSYNEQFF.

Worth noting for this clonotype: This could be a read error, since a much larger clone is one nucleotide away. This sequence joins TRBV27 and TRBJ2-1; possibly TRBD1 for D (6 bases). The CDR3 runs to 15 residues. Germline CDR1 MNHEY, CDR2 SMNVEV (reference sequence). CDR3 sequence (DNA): TGTGCCAGCAGTTTATCGGGGGCCCTCTACAGTGAGCAGTTCTTC. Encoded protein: CASSLSGALYSEQFF.

This CDR3 reads CASSLSGTYGYTF. The CDR3 DNA reads TGCGCCAGCAGCTTGTCCGGGACCTATGGCTACACCTTC. This chain connects TRBV5-1 to TRBJ1-2; possible D gene TRBD1, 5 bases. V was shortened by 1 base and J by 4 bases, with 8 bases between the two germline ends. Germline CDR1 reads SGHRS; CDR2 reads YFSETQ. This CDR3 region has 13 residues.